The text below deals with one T cell receptor beta chain. Its antigen remains unidentified. The CDR3 consists of 15 residues. Trimming at V came to 0 bases and at J to 11 bases, leaving 6 bases not matched to a gene. CDR1 is SGDLS, CDR2 YYNGEE, per germline. As to treatment: oral pan-JAK inhibitor, 5-10 mg twice daily. Reverse transcription of extracted RNA yielded cDNA, which provided the sequencing template. This table comes from immunoSEQ multiplex PCR, and its TCRdb copy is limited to in-frame clones, with some not included. The sample lists about 190,000 clones, 55% to 70% occurring once. This entry comes from a study of CD8+ T cells in alopecia areata. Study-wide results and limits: Among the 100 top clones, expanded CD8+ clones, like scalp clonality, were significantly decreased by tofacitinib. With tofacitinib ongoing, many expanded lesional clones persisted in both scalp and blood. Any link of baseline CD8+ expansion to response, resting on one nonresponder, remains uncertain.

The J gene is TRBJ2-5, the V gene TRBV9, with 14 bases identical to TRBD2. The TCR was taken from a human donor with alopecia areata. The input for sequencing was CD4+ T cells sorted from blood, taken at week 4, from a patient treated with tofacitinib. The CDR3 bases are TGTGCCAGCAGCGTAGGGACTAGCGGGAGGCTGCAACAGTACTTC. Its translation is CASSVGTSGRLQQYF.